These T cell receptor beta chains were read from a single sample in a study of T cell changes during pregnancy in multiple sclerosis. TCRdb's table, derived via immunoSEQ multiplex PCR, lists solely in-frame clones and lacks some. This table holds about 59,000 clones, about 90% found once. The sequencing used peripheral blood, collected in the second trimester of pregnancy. The receptors originated from a female donor in good health, enrolled as a control in a pregnancy study. CDR3s include the opening cysteine and the closing phenylalanine or tryptophan. The D gene is left open where the match is weak. A clone size is listed for some rows: how often the clone was seen (once, few, many), or a class if it is expanded.

once | . | TRBJ2-7 | 16 | TRBV6-6 | TGTGCCAGCAGGAATACCGGGACACTGAGCTCCTACGAGCAGTACTTC | CASRNTGTLSSYEQYF
. | TRBD2 | TRBJ2-7 | 15 | TRBV4-1 | TGCGCCAGCAGGCTTACTAGCGGGAGTTCGAGGGAGCAGTACTTC | CASRLTSGSSREQYF
. | . | TRBJ2-1 | 14 | TRBV14 | TGTGCCAGCAGCGTCCTCCCCTACTACAATGAGCAGTTCTTC | CASSVLPYYNEQFF
few | . | TRBJ2-7 | 13 | TRBV14 | TGTGCCAGCAGCCCGGGACTGATCTACGAGCAGTACTTC | CASSPGLIYEQYF
once | TRBD1 | TRBJ2-1 | 16 | TRBV28 | TGTGCCAGCAGTTCTACAGGGGGTAGCTCCTACAATGAGCAGTTCTTC | CASSSTGGSSYNEQFF
. | TRBD2 | TRBJ2-1 | 17 | TRBV5-4 | TGTGCCAGCAGCTTCGGTCTGAGGGGGACTAGCGTCAATGAGCAGTTCTTC | CASSFGLRGTSVNEQFF
. | TRBD2 | TRBJ2-3 | 16 | TRBV28 | TGTGCCAGCAGACCGCTAGCGGGAGGCTACGAAGATACGCAGTATTTT | CASRPLAGGYEDTQYF
. | . | TRBJ2-1 | 15 | TRBV2 | TGTGCCAGCAGTGAAGCCACAGGGCCCTACAATGAGCAGTTCTTC | CASSEATGPYNEQFF
. | . | TRBJ2-7 | 14 | TRBV5-6 | TGTGCCAGCAGCTTGGGGGCCAACTCCTACGAGCAGTACTTC | CASSLGANSYEQYF
. | . | TRBJ2-7 | 14 | TRBV30 | TGTGCCTGGCAGTTCGGTTCTAGTCCCTACGAGCAGTACTTC | CAWQFGSSPYEQYF
. | . | TRBJ2-7 | 12 | TRBV6-6 | TGTGCCATCGGTGCATCCCCCCCCGAGCAGTACTTC | CAIGASPPEQYF
. | TRBD1 | TRBJ1-3 | 15 | TRBV9 | TGTGCCAGCAGTGGACAGGTCAACTCTGGAAACACCATATATTTT | CASSGQVNSGNTIYF
. | . | TRBJ2-7 | 12 | TRBV7-8 | TGTGCACTTGGTGGCAGGGCTGGGGAGCAGTACTTC | CALGGRAGEQYF
once | TRBD2 | TRBJ2-2 | 15 | TRBV4-2 | TGTGCCGGCAGCCAAGAAAGCGGGGGGGCCGGGGAGCTGTTTTTT | CAGSQESGGAGELFF
once | . | TRBJ1-2 | 16 | TRBV2 | TGTGCCAGAAACTTGGGGGGGACGGCTCCGACCACGGGCTACACCTTC | CARNLGGTAPTTGYTF
. | TRBD2 | TRBJ2-1 | 16 | TRBV11-2 | TGTGCCAGCAGCTTAGGTTATAGCGGGGGGGGTTTTGAGCAGTTCTTC | CASSLGYSGGGFEQFF
. | TRBD1 | TRBJ2-7 | 15 | TRBV23-1 | TGCGCCAGCAGTCAATCGAAGGGACAGGCCTACGAGCAGTACTTC | CASSQSKGQAYEQYF
. | . | TRBJ2-7 | 13 | TRBV28 | TGTGCCAGCAGCCTGGACACCAGCTACGAGCAGTACTTC | CASSLDTSYEQYF
. | TRBD1 | TRBJ1-1 | 15 | TRBV5-6 | TGTGCCAGCACCGGGACAGCGAGCTGGAACACTGAAGCTTTCTTT | CASTGTASWNTEAFF
. | TRBD2 | TRBJ2-7 | 15 | TRBV30 | TGTGCCTGGAGTGGACCAGCGGGAGCGGCGGGTGAGCAGTACTTC | CAWSGPAGAAGEQYF
few | TRBD1 | TRBJ1-2 | 13 | TRBV4-1 | TGCGCCAGCAGCCCCAGGGGGGACTATGGCTACACCTTC | CASSPRGDYGYTF
. | TRBD1 | TRBJ1-2 | 12 | TRBV29-1 | TGCAGCTCTTGGACAGGGCTTTATGGCTACACCTTC | CSSWTGLYGYTF
few | TRBD2 | TRBJ2-7 | 19 | TRBV5-6 | TGTGCCAGCAGAGGGTGGACTAGTAGCGGGAGGGCCCTTTCCTACGAGCAGTACTTC | CASRGWTSSGRALSYEQYF
. | . | TRBJ1-6 | 13 | TRBV18 | TGTGCCAGCTCACCACCCCTTCCCTCACCCCTCCACTTT | CASSPPLPSPLHF
. | . | TRBJ2-3 | 14 | TRBV5-8 | TGTGCCAGCAGCTTGGGGGGGGGCCTGGATACGCAGTATTTT | CASSLGGGLDTQYF
. | TRBD2 | TRBJ2-7 | 15 | TRBV30 | TGTGCCTGGAGTAGGACTAGCGGGCTCTCCTACGAGCAGTACTTC | CAWSRTSGLSYEQYF
. | . | TRBJ1-5 | 14 | TRBV2 | TGTGCCAGCAGTGAAGCCCAGGTGGGTCAGCCCCAGCATTTT | CASSEAQVGQPQHF